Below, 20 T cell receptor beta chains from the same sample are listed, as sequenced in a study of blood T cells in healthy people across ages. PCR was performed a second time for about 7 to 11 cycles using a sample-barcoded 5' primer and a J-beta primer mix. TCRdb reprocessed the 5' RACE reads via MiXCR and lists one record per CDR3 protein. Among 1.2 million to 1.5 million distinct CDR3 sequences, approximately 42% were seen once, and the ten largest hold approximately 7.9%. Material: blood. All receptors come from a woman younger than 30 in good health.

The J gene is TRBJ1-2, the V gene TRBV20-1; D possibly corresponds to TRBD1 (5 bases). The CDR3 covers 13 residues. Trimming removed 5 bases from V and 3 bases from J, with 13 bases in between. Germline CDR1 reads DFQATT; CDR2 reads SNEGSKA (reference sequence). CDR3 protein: CSAGTVRDYGYTF. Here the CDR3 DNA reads TGCAGTGCTGGGACGGTGCGTGACTATGGCTACACCTTC.

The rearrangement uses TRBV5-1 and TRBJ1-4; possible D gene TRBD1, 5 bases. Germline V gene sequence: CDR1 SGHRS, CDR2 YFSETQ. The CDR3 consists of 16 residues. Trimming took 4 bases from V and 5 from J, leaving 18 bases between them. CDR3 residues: CASSPGTTGPNEKLFF. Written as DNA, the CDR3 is TGCGCCAGCAGCCCCGGGACCACGGGCCCCAATGAAAAACTGTTTTTT. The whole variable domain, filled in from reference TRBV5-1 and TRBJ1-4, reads KAGVTQTPRYLIKTRGQQVTLSCSPISGHRSVSWYQQTPGQGLQFLFEYFSETQRNKGNFPGRFSGRQFSNSRSEMNVSTLELGDSALYLCASSPGTTGPNEKLFFGSGTQLSVL.

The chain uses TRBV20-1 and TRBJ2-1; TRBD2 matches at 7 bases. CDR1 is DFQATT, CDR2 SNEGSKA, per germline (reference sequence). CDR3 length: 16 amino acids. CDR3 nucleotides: TGCAGCCCGGTGTCCGGGGGGAAAAGCCATTACAATGAGCAGTTCTTC. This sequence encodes CSPVSGGKSHYNEQFF.

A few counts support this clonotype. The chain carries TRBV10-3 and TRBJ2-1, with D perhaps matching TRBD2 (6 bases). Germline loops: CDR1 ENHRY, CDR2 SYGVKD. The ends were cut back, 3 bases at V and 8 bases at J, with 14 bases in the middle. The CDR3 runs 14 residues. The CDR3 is CAISDLTIADEQFF. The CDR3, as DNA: TGTGCCATCAGTGACCTAACAATAGCGGATGAGCAGTTCTTC.

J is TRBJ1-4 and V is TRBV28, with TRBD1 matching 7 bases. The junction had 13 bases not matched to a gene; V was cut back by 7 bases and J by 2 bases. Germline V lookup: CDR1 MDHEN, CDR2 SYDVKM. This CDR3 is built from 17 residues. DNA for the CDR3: TGTGCCAGCACCACCAGACAGGGCGGGAAGACTAATGAAAAACTGTTTTTT. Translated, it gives CASTTRQGGKTNEKLFF.

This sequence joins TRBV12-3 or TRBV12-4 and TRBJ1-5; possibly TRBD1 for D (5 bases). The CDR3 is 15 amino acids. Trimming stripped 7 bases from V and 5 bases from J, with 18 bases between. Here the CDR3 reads CASTKNRGFYQPQHF. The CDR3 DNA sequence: TGTGCCAGCACCAAAAATCGGGGGTTCTATCAGCCCCAGCATTTT.

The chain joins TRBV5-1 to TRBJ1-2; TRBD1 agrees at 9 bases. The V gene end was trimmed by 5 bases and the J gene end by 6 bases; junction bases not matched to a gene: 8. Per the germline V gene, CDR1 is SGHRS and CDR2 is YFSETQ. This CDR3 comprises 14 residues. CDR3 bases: TGCGCCAGCAGACCACAGGGGGCGAAGGATGGCTACACCTTC. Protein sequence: CASRPQGAKDGYTF.

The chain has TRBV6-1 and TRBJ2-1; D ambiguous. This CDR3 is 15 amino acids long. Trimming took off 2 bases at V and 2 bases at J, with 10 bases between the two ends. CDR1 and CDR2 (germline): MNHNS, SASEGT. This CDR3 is CASSEPEWPYNEQFF. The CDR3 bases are TGTGCCAGCAGTGAACCGGAGTGGCCCTACAATGAGCAGTTCTTC.

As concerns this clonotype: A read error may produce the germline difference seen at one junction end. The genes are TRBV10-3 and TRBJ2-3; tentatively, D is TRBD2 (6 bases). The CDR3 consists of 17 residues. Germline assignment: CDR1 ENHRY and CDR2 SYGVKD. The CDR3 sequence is CAISGPQEGGITGTQYF. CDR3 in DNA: TGTGCCATCAGTGGGCCCCAGGAGGGCGGGATCACAGGTACGCAGTATTTT.

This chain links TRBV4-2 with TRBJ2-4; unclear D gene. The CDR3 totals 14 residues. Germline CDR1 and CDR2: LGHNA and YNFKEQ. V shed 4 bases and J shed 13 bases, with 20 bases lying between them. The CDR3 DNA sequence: TGTGCCAGCAGCCTCGGGCAGGAGCACTACGGGCAGTACTTC. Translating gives CASSLGQEHYGQYF.

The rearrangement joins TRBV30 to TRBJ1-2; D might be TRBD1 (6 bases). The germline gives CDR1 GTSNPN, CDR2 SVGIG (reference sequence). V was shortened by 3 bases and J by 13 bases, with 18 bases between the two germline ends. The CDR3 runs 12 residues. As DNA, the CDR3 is TGTGCCTGGAGAGCAGGGATCAGGGGATGCACCTTC. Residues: CAWRAGIRGCTF.

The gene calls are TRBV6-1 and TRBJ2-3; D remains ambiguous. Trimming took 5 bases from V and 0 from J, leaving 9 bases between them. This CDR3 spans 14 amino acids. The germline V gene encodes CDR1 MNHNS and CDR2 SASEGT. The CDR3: CASSQPDSTDTQYF. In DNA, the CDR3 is TGTGCCAGCAGTCAACCAGACAGCACAGATACGCAGTATTTT.

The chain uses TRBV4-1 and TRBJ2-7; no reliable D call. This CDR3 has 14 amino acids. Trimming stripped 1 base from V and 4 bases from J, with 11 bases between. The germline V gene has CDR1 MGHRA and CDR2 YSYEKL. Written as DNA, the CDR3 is TGCGCCAGCAGCCAAGTGGTGAGTCTTTACGAGCAGTACTTC. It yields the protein CASSQVVSLYEQYF.

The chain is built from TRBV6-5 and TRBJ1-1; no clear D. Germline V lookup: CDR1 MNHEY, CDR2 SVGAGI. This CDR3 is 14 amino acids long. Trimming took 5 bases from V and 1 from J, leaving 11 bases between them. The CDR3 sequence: CASSLSFENTEAFF. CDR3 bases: TGTGCCAGCAGTCTGTCGTTTGAGAACACTGAAGCTTTCTTT.

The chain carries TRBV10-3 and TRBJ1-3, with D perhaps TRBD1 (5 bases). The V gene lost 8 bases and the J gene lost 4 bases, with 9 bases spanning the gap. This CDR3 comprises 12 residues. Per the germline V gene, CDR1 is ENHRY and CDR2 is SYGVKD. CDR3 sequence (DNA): TGTGCCATCCAGGGTCCAGGAAACACCATATATTTT. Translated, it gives CAIQGPGNTIYF.

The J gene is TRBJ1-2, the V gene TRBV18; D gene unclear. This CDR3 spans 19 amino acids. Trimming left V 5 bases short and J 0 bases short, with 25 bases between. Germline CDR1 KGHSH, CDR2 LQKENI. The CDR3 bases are TGTGCCAGCTCATTGAGCGGATTTGGGATAGCCAATTCTAACTATGGCTACACCTTC. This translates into CASSLSGFGIANSNYGYTF.

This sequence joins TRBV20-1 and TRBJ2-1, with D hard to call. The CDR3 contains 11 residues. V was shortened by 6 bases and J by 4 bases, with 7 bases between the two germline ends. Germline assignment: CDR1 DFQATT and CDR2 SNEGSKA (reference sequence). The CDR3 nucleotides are TGCAGTGCCAACCGGTACAATGAGCAGTTCTTC. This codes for CSANRYNEQFF.

CDR3 coding DNA: TGTGCCAGCAGTTCCTCGGACAGCCCCACCTTTACTGAAGCTTTCTTT. Its translation is CASSSSDSPTFTEAFF. The chain recombines TRBV28 with TRBJ1-1; weak D call: TRBD1 (6 bases). Germline assignment: CDR1 MDHEN and CDR2 SYDVKM. The CDR3 is 16 amino acids. V was trimmed by 4 bases and J by 5 bases, leaving 20 bases between them.

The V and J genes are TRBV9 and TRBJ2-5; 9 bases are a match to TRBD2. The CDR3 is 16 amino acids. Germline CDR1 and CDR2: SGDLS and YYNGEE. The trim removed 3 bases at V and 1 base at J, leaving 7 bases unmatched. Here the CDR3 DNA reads TGTGCCAGCAGCGCAGCCAGCGGGGGGACCCAAGAGACCCAGTACTTC. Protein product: CASSAASGGTQETQYF.

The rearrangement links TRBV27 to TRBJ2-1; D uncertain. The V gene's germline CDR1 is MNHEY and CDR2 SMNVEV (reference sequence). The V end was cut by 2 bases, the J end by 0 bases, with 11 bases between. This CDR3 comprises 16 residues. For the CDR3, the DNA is TGTGCCAGCAGTTTAAACATGTTAAGCTCCTACAATGAGCAGTTCTTC. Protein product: CASSLNMLSSYNEQFF.